The T cell receptor beta chain described here comes from a study of T cell responses to AZD1222 COVID-19 vaccine. Here immunoSEQ multiplex PCR was the method, and the copy in TCRdb shows in-frame clones only, minus some. This table has some 99,000 clones, 70% to 90% appearing once. CDR1 MNHEY and CDR2 SVGAGI come from the germline V gene. This CDR3 region has 15 residues. Trimming cost V 8 bases and J 4 bases, with 17 bases left between them. The sequenced sample was peripheral blood, obtained on day 0 of AZD1222 vaccination. The origin of this receptor is an adult in good health. V is TRBV6-5 and J is TRBJ2-2; perhaps TRBD1 as D (6 bases). The CDR3 DNA reads as TGTGCCAGCTCCCCAGGGGACCGGGTCACCGGGGAGCTGTTTTTT. It codes for CASSPGDRVTGELFF.